This paragraph covers one TCR beta chain sequence. Per the original data handling: Nucleated cell counts were estimated from reference gene primer amplification. The repertoire was sequenced with immunoSEQ multiplex PCR; TCRdb's copy has only in-frame clones and lacks some. The D gene and trimming were derived from the DNA, and the V and J assignments and clone size from that table. Of approximately 210,000 clones in the sample, around four fifths are singletons; the top ten hold 15% to 20%. From germline, CDR1 is MDHEN and CDR2 SYDVKM. V lost 5 bases and J 8 bases, leaving 12 bases between the germline ends. The CDR3 spans 12 residues. The sample originates from a study of blood T cell repertoires in COVID-19. At the level of the study: Both acute and convalescent COVID-19 samples were obtained from the United States, Italy and Spain. T cells, B-cell-depleted T cells, or PBMCs provided the cDNA or gDNA that served as material.

The sequence came from a human donor in a cohort sampled during active COVID-19. Input material: peripheral blood. V is TRBV28 and J is TRBJ1-1, with a weak D call TRBD1 (5 bases). The CDR3 bases are TGTGCCAGCAGTAGTGGGCAGGGCGAAGCTTTCTTT. This sequence encodes CASSSGQGEAFF.